This TCR beta chain was documented in a study of response to subunit inactivated influenza vaccine. Study-level points and caveats: Only a handful of new T cells, the authors suggested, are recruited with each seasonal influenza vaccination.

The CDR3 runs 15 residues. Germline values: CDR1 SNHLY, CDR2 FYNNEI. V shed 4 bases, J shed 3 bases, and the junction held 6 bases outside the gene matches. Note on this clonotype: Its antigen is not known.

TCRdb redid the calling of the RT-PCR reads with MiXCR, one entry per CDR3 protein. Of roughly 620,000 distinct CDR3 sequences in the sample, 10% to 12% were seen once. The same data also contributed to another study, on T cells expressing NK-cell markers. That study adds: UMIs accompanied the 5'RACE template switching by which TCR beta cDNA was made. CD3+CD56+NKG2C+, CD3+CD56+NKG2C- and CD3+CD56-NKG2C+ T cells, once sorted, supplied the TCR beta repertoires. HCMV seropositivity marked seven of the eight sequenced donors; one was seronegative. The authors restricted sorting to alpha-beta TCR T cells with an anti-gamma-delta TCR antibody in several experiments.

Sequencing was performed on PBMCs from blood, taken on the day of vaccination. The chain couples TRBV2 to TRBJ2-7; TRBD2 agrees at 10 bases. The clonotype originates from a man aged 50 or older who received an inactivated influenza vaccine. The DNA of the CDR3 is TGTGCCAGCAGTGCGGGACTAGCGAGCGTCTACGAGCAGTACTTC. This codes for CASSAGLASVYEQYF.